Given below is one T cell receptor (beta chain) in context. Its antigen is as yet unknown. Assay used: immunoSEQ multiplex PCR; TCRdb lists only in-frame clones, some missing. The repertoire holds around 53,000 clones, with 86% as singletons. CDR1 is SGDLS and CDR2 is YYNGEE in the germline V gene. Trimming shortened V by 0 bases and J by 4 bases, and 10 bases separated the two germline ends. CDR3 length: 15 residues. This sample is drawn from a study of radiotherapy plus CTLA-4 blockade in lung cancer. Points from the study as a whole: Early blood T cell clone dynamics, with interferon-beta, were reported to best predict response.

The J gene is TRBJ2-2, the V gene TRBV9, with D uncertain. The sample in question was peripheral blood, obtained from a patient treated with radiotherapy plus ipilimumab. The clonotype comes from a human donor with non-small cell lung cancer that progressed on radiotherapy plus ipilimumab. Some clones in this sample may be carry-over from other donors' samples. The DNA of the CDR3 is TGTGCCAGCAGCGTAGATTCTCGTAGCACCGGGGAGCTGTTTTTT. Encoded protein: CASSVDSRSTGELFF. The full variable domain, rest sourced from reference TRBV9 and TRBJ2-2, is DSGVTQTPKHLITATGQRVTLRCSPRSGDLSVYWYQQSLDQGLQFLIQYYNGEERAKGNILERFSAQQFPDLHSELNLSSLELGDSALYFCASSVDSRSTGELFFGEGSRLTVL.